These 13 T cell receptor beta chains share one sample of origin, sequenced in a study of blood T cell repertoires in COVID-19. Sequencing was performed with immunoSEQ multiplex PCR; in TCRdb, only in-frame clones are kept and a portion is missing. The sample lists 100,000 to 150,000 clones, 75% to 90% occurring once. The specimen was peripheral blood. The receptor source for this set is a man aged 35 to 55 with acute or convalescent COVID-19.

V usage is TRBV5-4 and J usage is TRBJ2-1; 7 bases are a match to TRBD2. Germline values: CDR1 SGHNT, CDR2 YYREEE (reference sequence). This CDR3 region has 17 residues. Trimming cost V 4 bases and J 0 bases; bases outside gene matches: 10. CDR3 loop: CASSTKERGLSYNEQFF. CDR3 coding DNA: TGTGCCAGCAGCACTAAGGAGCGGGGCCTCTCCTACAATGAGCAGTTCTTC. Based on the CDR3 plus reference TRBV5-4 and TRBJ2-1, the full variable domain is ETGVTQSPTHLIKTRGQQVTLRCSSQSGHNTVSWYQQALGQGPQFIFQYYREEENGRGNFPPRFSGLQFPNYSSELNVNALELDDSALYLCASSTKERGLSYNEQFFGPGTRLTVL.

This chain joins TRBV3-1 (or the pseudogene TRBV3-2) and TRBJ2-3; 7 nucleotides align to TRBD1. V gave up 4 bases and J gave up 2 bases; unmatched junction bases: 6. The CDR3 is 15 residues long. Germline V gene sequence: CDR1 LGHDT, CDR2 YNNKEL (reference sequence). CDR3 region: CASSPWTGLTDTQYF. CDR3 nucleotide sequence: TGTGCCAGCAGCCCCTGGACAGGCCTCACAGATACGCAGTATTTT.

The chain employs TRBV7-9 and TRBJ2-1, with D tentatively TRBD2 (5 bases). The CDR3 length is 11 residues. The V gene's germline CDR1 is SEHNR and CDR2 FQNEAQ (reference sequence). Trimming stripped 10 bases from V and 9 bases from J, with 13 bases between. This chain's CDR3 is CATHSGGEQFF. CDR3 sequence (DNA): TGTGCCACCCACTCCGGAGGTGAGCAGTTCTTC. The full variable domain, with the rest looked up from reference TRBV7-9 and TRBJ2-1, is DTGVSQNPRHKITKRGQNVTFRCDPISEHNRLYWYRQTLGQGPEFLTYFQNEAQLEKSRLLSDRFSAERPKGSFSTLEIQRTEQGDSAMYLCATHSGGEQFFGPGTRLTVL.

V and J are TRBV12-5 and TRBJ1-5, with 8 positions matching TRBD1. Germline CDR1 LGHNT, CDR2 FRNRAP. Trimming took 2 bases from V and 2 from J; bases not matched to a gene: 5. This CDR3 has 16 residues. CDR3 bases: TGTGCTAGTGGTTTGTACCCGGGACAGGGCAATCAGCCCCAGCATTTT. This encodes CASGLYPGQGNQPQHF.

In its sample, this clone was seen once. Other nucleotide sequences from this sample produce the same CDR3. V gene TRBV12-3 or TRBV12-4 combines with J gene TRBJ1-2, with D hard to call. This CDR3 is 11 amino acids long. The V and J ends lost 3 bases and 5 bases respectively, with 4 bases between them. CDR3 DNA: TGTGCCAGCAGTTTTAGTTATGGCTACACCTTC. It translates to CASSFSYGYTF.

The CDR3, as DNA: TGTGCCAGCAGTTTAGTGAGGAGCGAAGCTTTCTTT. It translates to CASSLVRSEAFF. The rearrangement links TRBV12-3 or TRBV12-4 to TRBJ1-1; no firm D call. V was shortened by 1 base and J by 8 bases, with 8 bases between the two germline ends. The CDR3 consists of 12 residues.

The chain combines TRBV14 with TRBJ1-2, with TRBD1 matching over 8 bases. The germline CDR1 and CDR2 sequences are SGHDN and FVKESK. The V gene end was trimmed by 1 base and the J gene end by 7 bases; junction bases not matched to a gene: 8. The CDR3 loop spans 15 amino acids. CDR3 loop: CASSQVIGTGGGYTF. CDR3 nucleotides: TGTGCCAGCAGCCAAGTTATAGGAACAGGGGGTGGCTACACCTTC.

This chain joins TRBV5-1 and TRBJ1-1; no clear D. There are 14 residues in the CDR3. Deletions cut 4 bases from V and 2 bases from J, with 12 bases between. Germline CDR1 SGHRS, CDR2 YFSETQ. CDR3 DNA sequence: TGCGCCAGCAGCCTTACGGCGGAAAACACTGAAGCTTTCTTT. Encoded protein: CASSLTAENTEAFF.

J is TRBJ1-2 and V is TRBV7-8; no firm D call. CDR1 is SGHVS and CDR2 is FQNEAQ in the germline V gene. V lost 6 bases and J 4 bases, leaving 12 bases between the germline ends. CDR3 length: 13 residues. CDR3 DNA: TGTGCCAGCAGTCTCCAGAATGGCTATGGCTACACCTTC. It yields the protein CASSLQNGYGYTF.

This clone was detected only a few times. Here the CDR3 DNA reads TGTGCCAGCAGTGAGGGGGGAGGACTGAGCTACACCTTC. Translating it yields CASSEGGGLSYTF. The V gene is TRBV6-1, the J gene TRBJ1-2; a possible D gene is TRBD1 (5 bases). V was shortened by 3 bases and J by 9 bases, with 14 bases between the two germline ends. Germline V gene data show CDR1 as MNHNS and CDR2 as SASEGT. This CDR3 has 13 amino acids.

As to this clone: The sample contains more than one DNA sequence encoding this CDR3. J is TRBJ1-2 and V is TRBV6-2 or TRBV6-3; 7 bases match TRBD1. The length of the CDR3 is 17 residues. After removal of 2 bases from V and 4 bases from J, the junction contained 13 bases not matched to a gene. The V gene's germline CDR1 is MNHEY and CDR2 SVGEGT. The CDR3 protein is CASSYRANQQGSYGYTF. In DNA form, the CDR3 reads TGTGCCAGCAGTTACCGGGCAAACCAACAGGGGAGCTATGGCTACACCTTC.

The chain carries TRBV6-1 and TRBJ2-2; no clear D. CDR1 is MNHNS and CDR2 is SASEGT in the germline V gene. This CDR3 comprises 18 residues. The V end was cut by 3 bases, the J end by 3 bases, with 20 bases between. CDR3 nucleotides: TGTGCCAGCAGTGAGGGCAAGATTATCCTATCCTACACCGGGGAGCTGTTTTTT. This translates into CASSEGKIILSYTGELFF.

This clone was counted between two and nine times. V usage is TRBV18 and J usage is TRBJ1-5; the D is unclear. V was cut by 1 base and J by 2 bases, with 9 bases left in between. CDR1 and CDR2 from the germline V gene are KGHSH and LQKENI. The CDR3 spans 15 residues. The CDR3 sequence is CASSPQFSGNQPQHF. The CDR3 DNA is TGTGCCAGCTCACCACAGTTTTCGGGCAATCAGCCCCAGCATTTT.